Listed below are T cell receptor beta chains from one sample, sequenced in a study of cytomegalovirus exposure and HLA in healthy donors. Profiled with immunoSEQ multiplex PCR; TCRdb holds only in-frame clones, not every one. The table records 130,000 or so clones, about 73% of them present only once. The sequencing sample was made of PBMCs. The source of these receptors is a woman aged 40 to 50 in good health and CMV-seropositive. The CDR3 runs from the conserved cysteine through the conserved F or W. A D gene is named only where the DNA matches it firmly. Clone size is given for some rows only: seen once, a few or many times, or a class if the clone is expanded.

CASSSGRGGVRGTEAFF	TGTGCCAGCAGCTCGGGAAGGGGGGGGGTCAGGGGCACTGAAGCTTTCTTT	.	TRBJ1-1	TRBV7-6	.	17
CASSPLGSSYNEQFF	TGTGCCAGCAGCCCGCTAGGGAGCTCCTACAATGAGCAGTTCTTC	.	TRBJ2-1	TRBV11-3	.	15
CASSPGQVETQYF	TGTGCCAGCAGCCCCGGACAAGTTGAGACCCAGTACTTC	.	TRBJ2-5	TRBV28	.	13
CASSFVGGDNEQFF	TGTGCCAGCAGCTTTGTGGGGGGGGACAATGAGCAGTTCTTC	TRBD2	TRBJ2-1	TRBV5-6	once	14
CASSPRQGANYGYTF	TGTGCCAGCAGTCCCCGACAGGGCGCTAACTATGGCTACACCTTC	TRBD1	TRBJ1-2	TRBV27	once	15
CASSLLGTDTQYF	TGTGCCAGCAGTTTATTAGGCACAGATACGCAGTATTTT	.	TRBJ2-3	TRBV27	few	13
CASSYEFADTEAFF	TGTGCCAGCAGTTATGAGTTTGCTGACACTGAAGCTTTCTTT	.	TRBJ1-1	TRBV6-1	.	14
CASSFELGPGDEQFF	TGCGCCAGCAGCTTCGAACTAGGCCCAGGAGATGAGCAGTTCTTC	.	TRBJ2-1	TRBV5-1	few	15
CASSIRGSYGYTF	TGTGCCAGTAGTATAAGAGGGTCCTATGGCTACACCTTC	.	TRBJ1-2	TRBV19	once	13
CAWRTDRGYGYTF	TGTGCCTGGAGAACCGACAGGGGGTATGGCTACACCTTC	TRBD1	TRBJ1-2	TRBV30	.	13
CASNPAVGHEQYF	TGTGCCAGCAACCCGGCAGTTGGGCACGAGCAGTACTTC	.	TRBJ2-7	TRBV28	once	13
CASSQASGGSYGYTF	TGTGCCAGCAGCCAAGCTTCGGGGGGCTCCTATGGCTACACCTTC	.	TRBJ1-2	TRBV14	few	15
CASSPRNPSTDTQYF	TGTGCCAGCAGCCCGAGAAACCCGTCCACAGATACGCAGTATTTT	.	TRBJ2-3	TRBV11-2	.	15
CASTTRGADTEAFF	TGTGCCAGCACCACCCGGGGGGCGGACACTGAAGCTTTCTTT	.	TRBJ1-1	TRBV6-6	.	14
CATSRGGGAQYNEQFF	TGTGCCACCAGCAGAGGCGGGGGGGCGCAGTACAATGAGCAGTTCTTC	TRBD2	TRBJ2-1	TRBV15	.	16
CASSLLPRNEQFF	TGCGCCAGCAGCTTGTTGCCTAGAAATGAGCAGTTCTTC	.	TRBJ2-1	TRBV5-1	few	13
CASSPQRGQETQYF	TGTGCCAGCAGCCCCCAGCGGGGGCAAGAGACCCAGTACTTC	TRBD2	TRBJ2-5	TRBV7-9	.	14
CASSPGQGTPEAFF	TGTGCCAGCTCACCTGGTCAGGGGACGCCTGAAGCTTTCTTT	.	TRBJ1-1	TRBV18	.	14
CASRRRDSRTGSNQPQHF	TGTGCCAGTAGGAGGCGGGACAGCCGGACGGGAAGCAATCAGCCCCAGCATTTT	TRBD1	TRBJ1-5	TRBV19	.	18
CASSLSRQGINYGYTF	TGTGCCAGCAGCTTATCCCGACAGGGGATTAACTATGGCTACACCTTC	TRBD1	TRBJ1-2	TRBV13	.	16
CAWSMGRENGQPQNF	TGTGCCTGGAGTATGGGCAGGGAAAATGGTCAGCCCCAGAATTTT	.	TRBJ1-5	TRBV30	.	15
CASGLGQHYQETQYF	TGTGCTAGTGGCCTGGGACAGCACTACCAAGAGACCCAGTACTTC	TRBD1	TRBJ2-5	TRBV12-5	few	15
CASSRGQGTGELFF	TGCGCCAGCAGCCGAGGACAGGGAACCGGGGAGCTGTTTTTT	TRBD1	TRBJ2-2	TRBV4-3	.	14
CASIGPRTFGYTF	TGTGCCAGCATTGGCCCTCGTACATTCGGCTACACCTTC	.	TRBJ1-2	TRBV28	.	13
CASSFRAGRHQPQHF	TGTGCCAGCAGTTTTAGGGCAGGGAGGCATCAGCCCCAGCATTTT	.	TRBJ1-5	TRBV28	.	15
CASSLETGGMNTEAFF	TGTGCCAGCAGCTTGGAGACAGGGGGTATGAACACTGAAGCTTTCTTT	TRBD1	TRBJ1-1	TRBV5-6	few	16
CASSPPGVSSYEQYF	TGTGCCAGCAGTCCACCGGGAGTAAGCTCCTACGAGCAGTACTTC	.	TRBJ2-7	TRBV28	.	15
CASSEAWSGDGEKLFF	TGTGCCAGCAGTGAAGCTTGGTCAGGGGACGGTGAAAAACTGTTTTTT	.	TRBJ1-4	TRBV2	once	16
CASSPASGGKFF	TGTGCCAGCTCACCAGCTAGCGGGGGAAAGTTCTTC	TRBD2	TRBJ2-1	TRBV18	.	12
CASSEGGDFTDTQYF	TGTGCCAGCAGTGAAGGGGGGGACTTCACAGATACGCAGTATTTT	.	TRBJ2-3	TRBV2	medium-sized	15
CASSLLQGGTQNIQYF	TGTGCCAGCAGCTTATTACAGGGGGGGACACAAAACATTCAGTACTTC	.	TRBJ2-4	TRBV11-2	.	16
CATPTGSGANVLTF	TGTGCCACCCCCACGGGATCTGGGGCCAACGTCCTGACTTTC	.	TRBJ2-6	TRBV6-1	.	14
CASSSPSGRASYEQYF	TGTGCCAGCAGTTCCCCTAGCGGGAGGGCCTCCTACGAGCAGTACTTC	TRBD2	TRBJ2-7	TRBV28	.	16
CASSYADRGRRGEQYF	TGTGCCAGCAGTTACGCAGACAGGGGGCGTCGGGGTGAGCAGTACTTC	TRBD1	TRBJ2-7	TRBV6-6	.	16
CASSLAVSGRKNEQYF	TGCGCCAGCAGCTTGGCGGTTAGCGGGAGAAAGAACGAGCAGTACTTC	TRBD2	TRBJ2-7	TRBV5-1	few	16
CASRRGSGVYEQYF	TGTGCCAGCAGACGCGGCTCAGGGGTGTACGAGCAGTACTTC	.	TRBJ2-7	TRBV6-1	few	14
CASSLGLAGATDTQYF	TGTGCCAGCAGCCTGGGACTAGCGGGAGCAACAGATACGCAGTATTTT	TRBD2	TRBJ2-3	TRBV5-6	.	16
CAWRQIRNTEAFF	TGTGCCTGGCGACAGATTAGAAACACTGAAGCTTTCTTT	.	TRBJ1-1	TRBV30	.	13
CASSDSGAGGPNEQFF	TGTGCCAGCAGTGACTCGGGAGCGGGGGGGCCTAATGAGCAGTTCTTC	TRBD2	TRBJ2-1	TRBV6-4	.	16
CASSFSSGVRDTQYF	TGTGCCAGCAGCTTTTCTAGCGGGGTCAGAGATACGCAGTATTTT	TRBD2	TRBJ2-3	TRBV5-4	few	15
CASSQQGQNYNEQFF	TGTGCCAGTTCCCAACAGGGCCAAAATTACAATGAGCAGTTCTTC	.	TRBJ2-1	TRBV19	.	15
CASTVSTARGYTF	TGTGCCAGCACCGTATCGACTGCTCGCGGCTACACCTTC	.	TRBJ1-2	TRBV5-4	once	13
CASSLGQEGAFF	TGCGCCAGCAGCCTCGGACAGGAAGGAGCTTTCTTT	TRBD1	TRBJ1-1	TRBV5-1	.	12
CASSMTGNTEAFF	TGTGCCAGTAGTATGACAGGAAACACTGAAGCTTTCTTT	.	TRBJ1-1	TRBV19	.	13
CATSNRVNYEQYF	TGTGCCACCAGCAACAGGGTCAACTACGAGCAGTACTTC	.	TRBJ2-7	TRBV15	few	13
CASSVSEGYEQYF	TGTGCCAGCAGCGTATCGGAGGGCTACGAGCAGTACTTC	.	TRBJ2-7	TRBV9	.	13
CASSSKAGFYTEAFF	TGTGCCAGCAGCTCCAAGGCAGGGTTTTACACTGAAGCTTTCTTT	.	TRBJ1-1	TRBV7-8	.	15
CASSPDRFKAFF	TGTGCCAGCAGCCCGGACAGGTTTAAAGCTTTCTTT	TRBD1	TRBJ1-1	TRBV7-2	.	12
CASSLQRAGANVLTF	TGTGCCAGCAGTTTACAGAGGGCTGGGGCCAACGTCCTGACTTTC	.	TRBJ2-6	TRBV28	.	15
CASSRRRDRGYEQYF	TGTGCCAGCAGTCGACGCCGGGACAGAGGCTACGAGCAGTACTTC	TRBD1	TRBJ2-7	TRBV6-5	.	15